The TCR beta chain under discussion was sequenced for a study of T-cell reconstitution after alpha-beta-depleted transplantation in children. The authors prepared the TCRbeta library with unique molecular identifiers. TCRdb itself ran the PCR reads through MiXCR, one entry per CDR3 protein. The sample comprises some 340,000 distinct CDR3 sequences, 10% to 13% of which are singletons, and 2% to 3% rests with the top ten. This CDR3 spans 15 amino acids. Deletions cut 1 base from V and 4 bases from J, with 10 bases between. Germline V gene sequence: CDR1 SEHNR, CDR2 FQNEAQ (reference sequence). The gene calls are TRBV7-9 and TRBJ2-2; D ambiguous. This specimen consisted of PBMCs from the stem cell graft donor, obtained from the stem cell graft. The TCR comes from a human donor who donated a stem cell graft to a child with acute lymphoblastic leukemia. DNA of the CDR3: TGTGCCAGCAGCTTAGATCGGTACAGCACCGGGGAGCTGTTTTTT. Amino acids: CASSLDRYSTGELFF.